The 10 T cell receptor beta chains listed next were all sequenced from one sample in a study of blood T cell repertoires in COVID-19. The data were produced by immunoSEQ multiplex PCR, yet TCRdb's version contains in-frame clones alone and is incomplete. This table has 150,000 to 200,000 clones, roughly 88% appearing once. The sample comprised PBMCs or T cells enriched from blood (not recorded which). Receptors were obtained from a woman in her sixties or seventies who had recovered from COVID-19.

CDR3 loop: CASSIGPGANEKLFF. CDR3 bases: TGTGCCAGTAGTATAGGGCCAGGGGCTAATGAAAAACTGTTTTTT. J is TRBJ1-4 and V is TRBV19; tentative D call: TRBD1 (6 bases). The germline V and J ends were trimmed by 1 base and 3 bases, with 9 bases remaining between them. There are 15 residues in the CDR3. From germline, CDR1 is LNHDA and CDR2 SQIVND (reference sequence).

This clone was counted between two and nine times. This sample also contains other DNA sequences that code for the same CDR3. This chain joins TRBV7-3 and TRBJ1-1; D is possibly TRBD1 (6 bases). CDR3 length equals 14 residues. The germline V gene has CDR1 SGHTA and CDR2 FQGTGA. V was cut by 0 bases and J by 3 bases, with 8 bases left in between. CDR3 amino acids: CASSLTGGDTEAFF. The CDR3 DNA is TGTGCCAGCAGCTTAACTGGGGGCGACACTGAAGCTTTCTTT.

In DNA form, the CDR3 reads TGTGCCAGCAGCTTGGTGCCAGGGGGCAGGGATGGCTACACCTTC. Amino acid sequence: CASSLVPGGRDGYTF. This rearrangement joins TRBV5-6 to TRBJ1-2; 8 positions match TRBD1. Germline V lookup: CDR1 SGHDT, CDR2 YYEEEE. The CDR3 contains 15 residues. V was clipped by 0 bases and J by 6 bases; unmatched bases: 7.

A few counts support this clone. The chain couples TRBV10-3 to TRBJ2-2, with 10 bases that match TRBD2. Looked up from germline, CDR1 is ENHRY and CDR2 is SYGVKD. V trimming: 6 bases; J trimming: 5 bases; junction bases outside the gene matches: 6. The CDR3 length is 15 residues. The CDR3 coding sequence is TGTGCCATCAGGGGAGTAGCGGGGGGAACCGGGGAGCTGTTTTTT. Encoded protein: CAIRGVAGGTGELFF.

The rearrangement uses TRBV5-6 and TRBJ1-4; no firm D call. Germline loops: CDR1 SGHDT, CDR2 YYEEEE. Trimming left V 0 bases short and J 4 bases short, with 13 bases between. The CDR3 consists of 16 residues. CDR3 sequence: CASSLGGGFSNEKLFF. The CDR3 nucleotides are TGTGCCAGCAGCTTGGGAGGCGGGTTCAGTAATGAAAAACTGTTTTTT.

This clone was recorded a few times. The chain employs TRBV30 and TRBJ1-2, with unresolved D. The ends were cut back, 2 bases at V and 0 bases at J, with 7 bases in the middle. CDR3 length: 13 residues. The germline CDR1 and CDR2 sequences are GTSNPN and SVGIG (reference sequence). As DNA, the CDR3 is TGTGCCTGGAGTCTATACCCTAACTATGGCTACACCTTC. Its protein is CAWSLYPNYGYTF.

The chain employs TRBV2 and TRBJ1-2; D is unresolved. V lost 6 bases to trimming and J lost 5 bases, with 7 bases between them. Looked up from germline, CDR1 is SNHLY and CDR2 is FYNNEI. The CDR3 has 11 amino acids. The chain's CDR3 is CASRNSYGYTF. Here the CDR3 DNA reads TGTGCCAGCAGAAACTCATATGGCTACACCTTC.

The CDR3 region is CASSLALAGRDEQFF. The CDR3 DNA is TGTGCCAGCAGCTTGGCACTAGCGGGCAGGGATGAGCAGTTCTTC. The V and J genes are TRBV5-4 and TRBJ2-1; the match to TRBD2 covers 9 bases. The length of the CDR3 is 15 residues. Trimming took 0 bases from V and 8 from J; bases not matched to a gene: 6. Per the germline V gene, CDR1 is SGHNT and CDR2 is YYREEE (reference sequence).

The chain uses TRBV14 and TRBJ1-2, with a weak D call TRBD1 (5 bases). The CDR3 spans 13 residues. Germline assignment: CDR1 SGHDN and CDR2 FVKESK. The germline V and J ends were trimmed by 0 bases and 8 bases, with 10 bases remaining between them. CDR3: CASSQDRGWGYTF. CDR3 sequence (DNA): TGTGCCAGCAGCCAAGATCGGGGGTGGGGCTACACCTTC. Drawing the rest from reference TRBV14 and TRBJ1-2, the complete variable domain is EAGVTQFPSHSVIEKGQTVTLRCDPISGHDNLYWYRRVMGKEIKFLLHFVKESKQDESGMPNNRFLAERTGGTYSTLKVQPAELEDSGVYFCASSQDRGWGYTFGSGTRLTVV.

The genes are TRBV19 and TRBJ1-1, with D perhaps TRBD1 (6 bases). From germline, CDR1 is LNHDA and CDR2 SQIVND (reference sequence). The CDR3 has 13 residues. V was cut by 3 bases and J by 1 base, with 6 bases left in between. In nucleotides, the CDR3 is TGTGCCAGTAGTATGGGACAGAACACTGAAGCTTTCTTT. This encodes CASSMGQNTEAFF.